Below, one T cell receptor (beta chain) is given with its context. Its antigen is as yet unknown. Researchers made TCR cDNA using 5'RACE template switching, and this step added a universal primer site and UMIs. TCRdb re-called the 5' RACE reads through MiXCR, storing one row per CDR3 protein. This table has roughly 330,000 distinct CDR3 sequences, approximately 4.2% appearing once. The length of the CDR3 is 15 residues. Germline CDR1 WSHSY, CDR2 SAAADI. The ends were cut back, 2 bases at V and 0 bases at J, with 8 bases in the middle. This sample stems from a study of T cells after yellow fever vaccination. Regarding the study as a whole: A large majority of primary-vaccination clones showed up again after the booster (around 96% CD4, around 90% CD8). Peak timing came faster in the weaker secondary response, day 5 versus 15. Contaminants from the bulk population, in the form of abundant clonotypes, could be found in FACS-sorted repertoires.

The chain is built from TRBV10-2 and TRBJ2-1; D may correspond to TRBD1 or TRBD2 (5 bases each). The specimen comprised PBMCs, sampled 5 days after the yellow fever booster vaccination. The clonotype originates from a young man who received the YFV17D yellow fever vaccine. The CDR3 nucleotides are TGCGCCAGCAGTGAGACGGGGCACTCCTACAATGAGCAGTTCTTC. This encodes CASSETGHSYNEQFF.